These 10 T cell receptor beta chains came from one sample sequenced in a study of blood T cell repertoires in COVID-19. Repertoires were generated with immunoSEQ multiplex PCR, while TCRdb's copy carries only in-frame clones and drops some. In the table there are over 110,000 clones, nearly 85% of which are singletons. Sample: PBMCs or T cells enriched from blood (not recorded which). The source is a man aged 45-65 years in a cohort exposed to, infected with or recovered from COVID-19 (not recorded which).

This clone was seen a handful of times. Other nucleotide sequences in the sample specify the same CDR3. The chain couples TRBV2 to TRBJ1-6; D might be TRBD1 (6 bases). Trimming stripped 3 bases from V and 7 bases from J, with 10 bases between. The germline gives CDR1 SNHLY, CDR2 FYNNEI. This CDR3 has 14 amino acids. Here the CDR3 DNA reads TGTGCCAGCAGTGATGGGCAGGGGAATTCACCCCTCCACTTT. Translated: CASSDGQGNSPLHF. Based on the CDR3 plus reference TRBV2 and TRBJ1-6, the full variable domain is EPEVTQTPSHQVTQMGQEVILRCVPISNHLYFYWYRQILGQKVEFLVSFYNNEISEKSEIFDDQFSVERPDGSNFTLKIRSTKLEDSAMYFCASSDGQGNSPLHFGNGTRLTVT.

V is TRBV10-3 and J is TRBJ1-5, with a possible D match to TRBD1 (5 bases). Germline V gives CDR1 ENHRY, CDR2 SYGVKD. This CDR3 spans 14 amino acids. V was pared by 6 bases and J by 4 bases, with 13 bases between. CDR3 in amino acids: CAIRAREGNQPQHF. CDR3 nucleotides: TGTGCCATCAGGGCAAGGGAGGGGAATCAGCCCCAGCATTTT.

CDR3 DNA sequence: TGTGCCAACTCCCGGGACAGGGGGCGAAACACTGAAGCTTTCTTT. Protein product: CANSRDRGRNTEAFF. V is TRBV19 and J is TRBJ1-1, with TRBD1 matching over 12 bases. The length of the CDR3 is 15 residues. Losses at the gene ends were 10 bases for V and 2 bases for J; bases not matched to a gene: 8. Germline-derived CDR1 and CDR2 are LNHDA and SQIVND (reference sequence).

This clone was recorded at least ten times. V and J are TRBV30 and TRBJ2-7, with 7 bases lining up with TRBD1. The ends lost 3 bases at V and 2 bases at J; junction bases unmatched: 1. Germline V gene lookup returns CDR1 GTSNPN and CDR2 SVGIG (reference sequence). The CDR3 covers 12 residues. Here the CDR3 reads CAWSDRAYEQYF. DNA of the CDR3: TGTGCCTGGAGCGACAGGGCCTACGAGCAGTACTTC. The complete variable domain, with remaining parts taken from reference TRBV30 and TRBJ2-7, reads SQTIHQWPATLVQPVGSPLSLECTVEGTSNPNLYWYRQAAGRGLQLLFYSVGIGQISSEVPQNLSASRPQDRQFILSSKKLLLSDSGFYLCAWSDRAYEQYFGPGTRLTVT.

The chain's CDR3 is CASSLLGGATDTQYF. DNA for the CDR3: TGTGCCAGCAGTCTACTCGGGGGGGCGACAGATACGCAGTATTTT. V usage is TRBV27 and J usage is TRBJ2-3; 8 bases match TRBD2. The length of the CDR3 is 15 residues. V lost 5 bases and J lost 3; bases outside the gene matches: 7. Germline values: CDR1 MNHEY, CDR2 SMNVEV (reference sequence).

The count of this clone is one. The gene calls are TRBV7-8 and TRBJ2-7; perhaps TRBD1 as D (6 bases). V was pared by 1 base and J by 1 base, with 17 bases between. Germline CDR1 and CDR2: SGHVS and FQNEAQ. The CDR3 consists of 17 residues. CDR3 nucleotides: TGTGCCAGCAGCTTAGTTTGGCAGGGGTTACGATCCTACGAGCAGTACTTC. This sequence encodes CASSLVWQGLRSYEQYF.

J is TRBJ2-7 and V is TRBV11-3; the match to TRBD1 covers 8 bases. Trimming removed 2 bases from V and 4 bases from J; junction bases left unmatched: 7. Germline V CDR1 and CDR2: SGHNT, YENEEA. The CDR3 loop spans 15 amino acids. CDR3 residues: CASSLTDRDPYEQYF. The CDR3 DNA follows: TGTGCCAGCAGCTTAACGGACAGGGACCCATACGAGCAGTACTTC. Based on the CDR3 plus reference TRBV11-3 and TRBJ2-7, the full variable domain is EAGVVQSPRYKIIEKKQPVAFWCNPISGHNTLYWYLQNLGQGPELLIRYENEEAVDDSQLPKDRFSAERLKGVDSTLKIQPAELGDSAVYLCASSLTDRDPYEQYFGPGTRLTVT.

In its sample, this clone was seen a few times. V gene TRBV27 combines with J gene TRBJ2-1; D not certain. This CDR3 spans 14 amino acids. V gave up 4 bases and J gave up 0 bases, with 7 bases separating them. Looked up from germline, CDR1 is MNHEY and CDR2 is SMNVEV (reference sequence). CDR3 sequence (DNA): TGTGCCAGCAGTTCCCCGAGCTCCTACAATGAGCAGTTCTTC. Translating it yields CASSSPSSYNEQFF.

V gene TRBV6-5 combines with J gene TRBJ2-2; 8 nucleotides line up with TRBD2. CDR3 length: 16 amino acids. V was pared by 0 bases and J by 6 bases, with 6 bases of the junction left unmatched. Germline lookup yields CDR1 MNHEY and CDR2 SVGAGI. The CDR3 DNA is TGTGCCAGCAGTTACTCGGGGCGGGGGGCCGCCGGGGAGCTGTTTTTT. Protein sequence: CASSYSGRGAAGELFF.

This chain uses TRBV29-1 with TRBJ1-2; tentative D call: TRBD1 (6 bases). The germline V and J ends were trimmed by 0 bases and 4 bases, with 12 bases remaining between them. In germline, CDR1 is SQVTM, CDR2 ANQGSEA. The CDR3 loop spans 14 amino acids. DNA of the CDR3: TGCAGCGTTGAAGACGGGCAGGGGACCTATGGCTACACCTTC. This codes for CSVEDGQGTYGYTF.